A single sample is the source of the 20 T cell receptor beta chains below, sequenced in a study of siplizumab effects on memory and regulatory T cells (dated by TCRdb to about 2019). Library preparation used the immunoSEQ multiplex PCR assay. TCRdb retrieved this table from immuneACCESS and kept in-frame rearrangements only. Not all clones are present; in checked studies, unresolved V genes account for under half, and no reason is known for the remainder. This sample gives some 65,000 clones in total; over 70% of them show up just once. 1.5% to 2% of the sample lies in the top ten. What was sequenced was Tregs sorted from blood. The receptors stem from a human donor in good health.

The genes are TRBV6-6 and TRBJ2-7, with TRBD2 identical over 8 bases. CDR3 length equals 13 residues. Losses at the gene ends were 4 bases for V and 3 bases for J; bases not matched to a gene: 2. The germline V gene has CDR1 MNHNY and CDR2 SVGAGI (reference sequence). Here the CDR3 reads CASSLSGSYEQYF. The CDR3, as DNA: TGTGCCAGCAGTTTGAGCGGGAGCTACGAGCAGTACTTC.

The rearrangement joins TRBV5-1 to TRBJ2-7; D is unresolved. Trimming removed 2 bases at V and 6 bases at J, with 9 bases between. CDR1 and CDR2 (germline): SGHRS, YFSETQ. This CDR3 contains 12 residues. For the CDR3, the DNA is TGCGCCAGCAGCTTTGGCGTGGGCGAGCAGTACTTC. It is translated as CASSFGVGEQYF.

The rearrangement links TRBV19 to TRBJ1-2; D may be TRBD1 (5 bases). The CDR3 contains 15 residues. Trimming took off 7 bases at V and 4 bases at J, with 19 bases between the two ends. Per germline, CDR1 LNHDA and CDR2 SQIVND (reference sequence). The CDR3 DNA follows: TGTGCCAGTACCTCATCCCGTGGGGGTGCCTATGGCTACACCTTC. Amino acids: CASTSSRGGAYGYTF.

The chain employs TRBV7-3 and TRBJ2-2; a possible D gene is TRBD2 (6 bases). The germline gives CDR1 SGHTA, CDR2 FQGTGA. The length of the CDR3 is 14 residues. Trimming shortened V by 3 bases and J by 5 bases, and 10 bases separated the two germline ends. This CDR3 is CASSLGTQTGELFF. Here the CDR3 DNA reads TGTGCCAGCAGCTTGGGGACTCAGACCGGGGAGCTGTTTTTT.

The chain uses TRBV13 and TRBJ1-2; D call uncertain. CDR3 size: 11 residues. Trimming cost V 5 bases and J 7 bases, with 8 bases left between them. CDR1 PRHDT and CDR2 FYEKMQ come from the germline V gene (reference sequence). CDR3 region: CASSAIGGYTF. The CDR3 bases are TGTGCCAGCAGCGCAATAGGTGGCTACACCTTC. The whole variable domain, filled in from reference TRBV13 and TRBJ1-2, reads AAGVIQSPRHLIKEKRETATLKCYPIPRHDTVYWYQQGPGQDPQFLISFYEKMQSDKGSIPDRFSAQQFSDYHSELNMSSLELGDSALYFCASSAIGGYTFGSGTRLTVV.

V usage is TRBV10-3 and J usage is TRBJ2-7; TRBD2 aligns across 11 bases. Germline CDR1 ENHRY, CDR2 SYGVKD. Losses at the gene ends were 3 bases for V and 2 bases for J; bases not matched to a gene: 3. The CDR3 totals 15 residues. The CDR3, as DNA: TGTGCCATCAGTGATAGCGGGAGGGGGGCCTACGAGCAGTACTTC. Translating it yields CAISDSGRGAYEQYF.

The genes are TRBV5-1 and TRBJ2-3; a weak D match, TRBD2 (5 bases). V lost 0 bases and J 2 bases, leaving 10 bases between the germline ends. Germline V gene lookup returns CDR1 SGHRS and CDR2 YFSETQ. This CDR3 region has 15 residues. The CDR3 nucleotides are TGCGCCAGCAGCTTGGGAGGGTCCGCCACAGATACGCAGTATTTT. This gives the protein CASSLGGSATDTQYF.

The chain is built from TRBV11-2 and TRBJ2-7, with D tentatively TRBD2 (5 bases). The CDR3 has 17 amino acids. Germline V gives CDR1 SGHAT, CDR2 FQNNGV. The germline V and J ends were trimmed by 5 bases and 1 base, with 21 bases remaining between them. The CDR3 is CASSPSRGGTTSYEQYF. The CDR3 region has the DNA TGTGCCAGCAGCCCCTCCCGCGGAGGTACTACTTCCTACGAGCAGTACTTC.

The chain is built from TRBV5-1 and TRBJ2-3, with TRBD2 as a possible D gene (7 bases). Trimming stripped 1 base from V and 5 bases from J, with 17 bases between. There are 16 residues in the CDR3. In germline, CDR1 is SGHRS, CDR2 YFSETQ. CDR3 coding DNA: TGCGCCAGCAGCTTGAGGGGGGGAACCTCCGTAGATACGCAGTATTTT. It is translated as CASSLRGGTSVDTQYF.

V is TRBV5-6 and J is TRBJ1-4, with 7 bases that match TRBD1. In germline, CDR1 is SGHDT, CDR2 YYEEEE. The CDR3 is 15 amino acids. Unmatched junction bases numbered 4, after V lost 2 bases and J lost 3 bases. The CDR3 DNA is TGTGCCAGCAGCTTTTTAACAGGGGCTAATGAAAAACTGTTTTTT. This gives the protein CASSFLTGANEKLFF.

The J gene is TRBJ2-1, the V gene TRBV29-1; weak D call: TRBD1 (5 bases). This CDR3 spans 11 amino acids. Trimming removed 5 bases from V and 8 bases from J, with 10 bases in between. Per the germline V gene, CDR1 is SQVTM and CDR2 is ANQGSEA. The CDR3 DNA reads TGCAGCGTTAGGGGTTTCGATGAGCAGTTCTTC. This gives the protein CSVRGFDEQFF.

CDR3 protein: CASSLEGTQETQYF. In DNA, the CDR3 is TGTGCCAGCTCCCTGGAGGGGACCCAAGAGACCCAGTACTTC. This chain joins TRBV18 and TRBJ2-5, with a possible D match to TRBD2 (6 bases). The ends were cut back, 6 bases at V and 1 base at J, with 12 bases in the middle. CDR1 KGHSH and CDR2 LQKENI come from the germline V gene. CDR3 size: 14 residues.

The CDR3 DNA follows: TGTGCCACCAGCAGAGGGCTAGCGGCTCAAGAGACCCAGTACTTC. Translation gives CATSRGLAAQETQYF. This chain joins TRBV15 and TRBJ2-5, with 7 bases matching TRBD2. The CDR3 loop spans 15 amino acids. The V gene end was trimmed by 1 base and the J gene end by 2 bases; junction bases not matched to a gene: 4. Germline CDR1 reads LNHNV; CDR2 reads YYDKDF (reference sequence).

V usage is TRBV11-3 and J usage is TRBJ2-1; D gene uncertain. This CDR3 spans 14 amino acids. V lost 1 base and J lost 5, with 9 bases in between. Germline V gives CDR1 SGHNT, CDR2 YENEEA. CDR3 amino acids: CASSLVAGNNEQFF. The CDR3 DNA reads as TGTGCCAGCAGCTTAGTGGCAGGAAACAATGAGCAGTTCTTC.

The chain is built from TRBV28 and TRBJ2-7, with TRBD1 identical over 7 bases. The CDR3 has 14 residues. CDR1 is MDHEN and CDR2 is SYDVKM in the germline V gene. V lost 8 bases, J lost 4 bases, and 11 bases stayed unmatched. The CDR3 bases are TGTGCCAGCGGTCGACAGGGTTTGATGTACGAGCAGTACTTC. Protein: CASGRQGLMYEQYF.

This chain uses TRBV27 with TRBJ2-7, with no clear D. The CDR3 is 14 amino acids. Germline-derived CDR1 and CDR2 are MNHEY and SMNVEV (reference sequence). The V end was cut by 5 bases, the J end by 1 base, with 12 bases between. CDR3 in amino acids: CASSPFRWSYEQYF. CDR3 sequence (DNA): TGTGCCAGCAGTCCGTTCCGTTGGTCCTACGAGCAGTACTTC.

The rearrangement joins TRBV2 to TRBJ2-7, with a possible D match to TRBD1 (6 bases). Trimming pared 3 bases from V and 3 bases from J, leaving 9 bases between. The CDR3 has 13 residues. Germline V lookup: CDR1 SNHLY, CDR2 FYNNEI. CDR3 sequence (DNA): TGTGCCAGCAGTGAGGTCAGGGGCTACGAGCAGTACTTC. Its protein is CASSEVRGYEQYF. The full variable domain, rest sourced from reference TRBV2 and TRBJ2-7, is EPEVTQTPSHQVTQMGQEVILRCVPISNHLYFYWYRQILGQKVEFLVSFYNNEISEKSEIFDDQFSVERPDGSNFTLKIRSTKLEDSAMYFCASSEVRGYEQYFGPGTRLTVT.

The chain links TRBV6-5 to TRBJ2-7; D remains ambiguous. Germline V gene lookup returns CDR1 MNHEY and CDR2 SVGAGI. This CDR3 is built from 14 residues. V lost 5 bases to trimming and J lost 0 bases, with 11 bases between them. CDR3: CASSALDGSYEQYF. The CDR3 nucleotides are TGTGCCAGCAGTGCCTTGGACGGCTCCTACGAGCAGTACTTC.

V gene TRBV29-1 combines with J gene TRBJ2-5; TRBD1 agrees at 8 bases. Germline V gene sequence: CDR1 SQVTM, CDR2 ANQGSEA. There are 14 residues in the CDR3. The V and J ends lost 3 bases and 4 bases, in that order; junction bases with no gene match: 7. The CDR3 sequence is CSVEVVRGPETQYF. CDR3 sequence (DNA): TGCAGCGTTGAGGTCGTCAGGGGGCCAGAGACCCAGTACTTC.

The gene calls are TRBV7-8 and TRBJ2-7; the D gene is possibly TRBD2 (5 bases). Trimming shortened V by 6 bases and J by 1 base, and 13 bases separated the two germline ends. Germline V CDR1 and CDR2: SGHVS, FQNEAQ. The CDR3 loop spans 14 amino acids. The CDR3 coding sequence is TGTGCCAGCAGTCTTTACCCGGGGTCCTACGAGCAGTACTTC. Encoded protein: CASSLYPGSYEQYF.